One and the same sample provided the 19 T cell receptor beta chains below, sequenced in a study of OX40 agonist ivuxolimab in advanced cancers. Data came from immunoSEQ multiplex PCR; TCRdb stores just in-frame clones and leaves some out. The sample includes some 80,000 clones, around nine tenths of them seen just once. The sample here was CD4+ or CD8+ T cells sorted from blood, taken in a trial of the OX40 agonist ivuxolimab. All receptors derive from an adult with an advanced solid tumor such as melanoma, head and neck, liver or kidney cancer.

The rearrangement uses TRBV7-9 and TRBJ1-2; D not resolved. CDR3 length: 14 amino acids. V was cut by 0 bases and J by 3 bases, with 8 bases left in between. Germline V gene sequence: CDR1 SEHNR, CDR2 FQNEAQ (reference sequence). CDR3 DNA sequence: TGTGCCAGCAGCTTAGCAGGCGGGGACTATGGCTACACCTTC. Translated, it gives CASSLAGGDYGYTF. The full variable domain, rest sourced from reference TRBV7-9 and TRBJ1-2, is DTGVSQNPRHKITKRGQNVTFRCDPISEHNRLYWYRQTLGQGPEFLTYFQNEAQLEKSRLLSDRFSAERPKGSFSTLEIQRTEQGDSAMYLCASSLAGGDYGYTFGSGTRLTVV.

The sample holds one count of this clone. The chain carries TRBV5-1 and TRBJ2-5; D gene uncertain. Germline V gene data show CDR1 as SGHRS and CDR2 as YFSETQ. V was pared by 5 bases and J by 1 base, with 6 bases between. This CDR3 spans 12 amino acids. The CDR3: CASSTAQETQYF. In nucleotides, the CDR3 is TGCGCCAGCAGTACAGCCCAAGAGACCCAGTACTTC.

The genes are TRBV7-3 and TRBJ2-5; D uncertain. Germline CDR1 is SGHTA and CDR2 is FQGTGA. V dropped 2 bases and J dropped 1 base, with 8 bases sitting between them. This CDR3 spans 14 amino acids. In DNA form, the CDR3 reads TGTGCCAGCAGCTTAGGTGGCGCCCAAGAGACCCAGTACTTC. This codes for CASSLGGAQETQYF.

The chain couples TRBV7-8 to TRBJ1-4; D is undetermined. Germline values: CDR1 SGHVS, CDR2 FQNEAQ. V was clipped by 2 bases and J by 14 bases, with 12 bases between them. The CDR3 is 12 amino acids. The DNA for the CDR3 is TGTGCCAGCAGCTTAAGAGGAGTGTCTCTGTTTTTT. Translating it yields CASSLRGVSLFF. Full variable domain (rest looked up from reference TRBV7-8 and TRBJ1-4): GAGVSQSPRYKVAKRGQDVALRCDPISGHVSLFWYQQALGQGPEFLTYFQNEAQLDKSGLPSDRFFAERPEGSVSTLKIQRTQQEDSAVYLCASSLRGVSLFFGSGTQLSVL.

The chain combines TRBV9 with TRBJ2-7, with 8 bases lining up with TRBD2. This CDR3 region has 13 residues. V lost 4 bases, J lost 2 bases, and 2 bases stayed unmatched. The germline V gene has CDR1 SGDLS and CDR2 YYNGEE. CDR3 sequence: CASSREGTYEQYF. CDR3 sequence (DNA): TGTGCCAGCAGCCGGGAGGGAACCTACGAGCAGTACTTC.

The rearrangement uses TRBV12-5 and TRBJ2-3; D gene ambiguous. Looked up from germline, CDR1 is LGHNT and CDR2 is FRNRAP. V lost 6 bases to trimming and J lost 6 bases, with 10 bases between them. The CDR3 contains 12 residues. The CDR3 nucleotides are TGTGCTAGTGGGTCCTCCTCGGATACGCAGTATTTT. Its protein product is CASGSSSDTQYF.

The chain employs TRBV28 and TRBJ2-4; D gene unclear. Per the germline V gene, CDR1 is MDHEN and CDR2 is SYDVKM. The CDR3 sequence is 14 residues long. V was trimmed by 5 bases and J by 0 bases, leaving 8 bases between them. Here the CDR3 DNA reads TGTGCCAGCAGTCCACCCGGAGCCAAAAACATTCAGTACTTC. It codes for CASSPPGAKNIQYF.

The chain has TRBV28 and TRBJ2-7; D is perhaps TRBD2 (6 bases). Germline CDR1 is MDHEN and CDR2 is SYDVKM. The CDR3 has 15 amino acids. The V end was cut by 3 bases, the J end by 1 base, with 13 bases between. CDR3 in DNA: TGTGCCAGCAGTTTGCTCGGGACTCAATCCTACGAGCAGTACTTC. It encodes CASSLLGTQSYEQYF.

This sequence joins TRBV2 and TRBJ2-5, with TRBD1 matching over 9 bases. The DNA end is more similar to TRBJ2-7, so the J call may be wrong. Germline V CDR1 and CDR2: SNHLY, FYNNEI. This CDR3 comprises 14 residues. CDR3 amino acids: CASNAGQGVHEQYF. DNA of the CDR3: TGTGCCAGCAATGCGGGACAGGGTGTCCACGAGCAGTACTTC.

The rearrangement uses TRBV7-2 and TRBJ1-5; no firm D call. Trimming shortened V by 1 base and J by 1 base, and 11 bases separated the two germline ends. Germline V gene lookup returns CDR1 SGHTA and CDR2 FQGNSA. The CDR3 has 16 amino acids. CDR3 sequence: CASSLGAGMSNQPQHF. CDR3 DNA: TGTGCCAGCAGCTTAGGTGCGGGGATGAGCAATCAGCCCCAGCATTTT.

The chain couples TRBV28 to TRBJ2-5, with TRBD2 matching 10 bases. V gave up 6 bases and J gave up 2 bases; unmatched junction bases: 12. Per germline, CDR1 MDHEN and CDR2 SYDVKM. The CDR3 is 17 amino acids. CDR3 amino acids: CASRVGLAGEPQETQYF. In DNA, the CDR3 is TGTGCCAGCAGGGTTGGGCTAGCGGGAGAGCCACAAGAGACCCAGTACTTC.

The chain combines TRBV4-3 with TRBJ2-3; a weak D match, TRBD1 (6 bases). The germline V gene has CDR1 LGHNA and CDR2 YSLEER. Trimming removed 6 bases at V and 3 bases at J, with 10 bases between. The CDR3 extends over 13 amino acids. The CDR3 nucleotides read TGCGCCAGCAGAAGGCAGGGGACAGATACGCAGTATTTT. Translated: CASRRQGTDTQYF.

The J gene is TRBJ2-5, the V gene TRBV11-3; D is unresolved. Germline CDR1 reads SGHNT; CDR2 reads YENEEA. V lost 8 bases, J lost 4 bases, and 17 bases lay in between. The CDR3 length is 14 residues. The CDR3 loop reads CASATRPLAETQYF. CDR3 DNA sequence: TGTGCCAGCGCCACGAGACCGTTGGCAGAGACCCAGTACTTC.

This chain connects TRBV10-3 to TRBJ2-7; D remains unclear. Germline CDR1 and CDR2: ENHRY and SYGVKD. V lost 1 base and J 5 bases, leaving 6 bases between the germline ends. CDR3 length: 12 amino acids. CDR3 region: CAISEFQNEQYF. CDR3 sequence (DNA): TGTGCCATCAGTGAGTTCCAAAACGAGCAGTACTTC.

This chain joins TRBV6-1 and TRBJ2-1, with 7 positions matching TRBD1. The V gene end was trimmed by 5 bases and the J gene end by 7 bases; junction bases not matched to a gene: 8. The CDR3 sequence is 14 residues long. Germline lookup yields CDR1 MNHNS and CDR2 SASEGT. CDR3 loop: CASSSRGSTNEQFF. CDR3 DNA sequence: TGTGCCAGCAGTTCCAGGGGGTCCACTAATGAGCAGTTCTTC.

The V and J genes are TRBV28 and TRBJ2-5, with D uncertain. Trimming stripped 3 bases from V and 6 bases from J, with 2 bases between. CDR1 and CDR2 from the germline V gene are MDHEN and SYDVKM. This CDR3 is built from 10 residues. The CDR3 loop reads CASSFKTQYF. The CDR3 DNA reads as TGTGCCAGCAGTTTCAAGACCCAGTACTTC.

For the CDR3, the DNA is TGTGCCAGCAGCTTACGTTCCGGGAGAGACTACGAGCAGTACTTC. It is translated as CASSLRSGRDYEQYF. The gene calls are TRBV7-2 and TRBJ2-7, with a tentative D call TRBD2 (6 bases). Trimming took 2 bases from V and 3 from J, leaving 14 bases between them. Germline CDR1 is SGHTA and CDR2 is FQGNSA. The CDR3 runs 15 residues.

This rearrangement joins TRBV4-3 to TRBJ2-7, with D uncertain. V was shortened by 2 bases and J by 2 bases, with 7 bases between the two germline ends. Per the germline V gene, CDR1 is LGHNA and CDR2 is YSLEER. The CDR3 is 13 residues long. For the CDR3, the DNA is TGCGCCAGCAGCCAATTAGTGACCTACGAGCAGTACTTC. Its translation: CASSQLVTYEQYF.

The rearrangement uses TRBV29-1 and TRBJ2-4; D may be TRBD1 (5 bases). CDR3 length: 13 amino acids. Per the germline V gene, CDR1 is SQVTM and CDR2 is ANQGSEA. Trimming stripped 4 bases from V and 9 bases from J, with 16 bases between. CDR3: CSVVRQGRGIQYF. Here the CDR3 DNA reads TGCAGCGTTGTTAGGCAGGGAAGGGGCATTCAGTACTTC.